The clone carrying this T cell receptor (beta chain) was detected once. This entry is derived from a study of Ad26.COV2.S vaccination and SARS-CoV-2 variants. There are 15 residues in the CDR3. V lost 6 bases and J 1 base, leaving 15 bases between the germline ends. Germline CDR1 reads SGHVS; CDR2 reads FNYEAQ. Treatment reported: about 20 received Ad26.COV2.S at low or high dose, single or two shots; 5 received placebo; per-sample allocation not given. Each sample was drawn 63 days after the first injection (of vaccine or placebo). An Ad26 vector expressing Wuhan-strain SARS-CoV-2 spike served as the vaccine. The protocol was immunoSEQ multiplex PCR, while the TCRdb copy is restricted to in-frame clones and leaves out a portion. There are approximately 400,000 clones in the sample; about 83% occur only once, and around 7.4% lies in the top ten.

The input for sequencing was peripheral blood, taken in a trial of Ad26.COV2.S vaccine versus placebo. This sequence was found in a person aged 18-65 years who received the Ad26.COV2.S COVID-19 vaccine or a placebo. This chain links TRBV7-6 with TRBJ1-1, with a tentative D call TRBD1 (5 bases). CDR3 sequence reads: CASRPTRGRNTEAFF. The CDR3 DNA reads as TGTGCCAGCAGACCCACCCGGGGCAGGAACACTGAAGCTTTCTTT.